The 30 T cell receptor beta chains listed next were all sequenced from one sample in a study of T cells in women clearing cervical HPV infection. Method: immunoSEQ multiplex PCR; TCRdb's copy keeps in-frame clones and lacks some. The sample's table shows roughly 20,000 clones. Sequenced material: blood buffy coat. Receptors originate from a woman aged 18 to 75 with a cervical HPV16 infection that either progressed to CIN3+ or cleared (not recorded which).

This clone is deemed medium-sized (0.01 to 0.1%) by its frequency. The read terminates 3 residues ahead of where the CDR3 ends, so the germline J gene completes it. The chain is built from TRBV6-2 or TRBV6-3 and TRBJ2-4; TRBD2 aligns across 9 bases. Looked up from germline, CDR1 is MNHEY and CDR2 is SVGEGT. The CDR3 is 15 amino acids. CDR3 in amino acids: CASSYASSGEGIQYF. The part of the CDR3 DNA that was read is TGTGCCAGCAGTTACGCGTCTAGCGGGGAGGGGATT.

Comment on this clone: With the read ending 3 residues before the CDR3 end, the germline J gene is used to fill in that end. The genes are TRBV20-1 and TRBJ2-2; tentative D call: TRBD2 (7 bases). This CDR3 region has 14 residues. Germline V gene sequence: CDR1 DFQATT, CDR2 SNEGSKA (reference sequence). Trimming left V 2 bases short and J 8 bases short, with 15 bases between. CDR3 amino acids: CSARKGRGQGELFF. CDR3 DNA (partial): TGCAGTGCTAGAAAAGGGCGGGGGCAGGGGGAG.

About this clone itself: The read terminates 3 residues ahead of where the CDR3 ends, so the germline J gene completes it. V and J are TRBV5-1 and TRBJ2-5, with TRBD2 identical over 9 bases. V shed 2 bases and J 5 bases; nucleotides not matched to a gene: 4. The CDR3 covers 14 residues. Per germline, CDR1 SGHRS and CDR2 YFSETQ. Incomplete CDR3 DNA: TGCGCCAGCAGCTTTAGCGGGGGAAGGGAGACC. Its translation is CASSFSGGRET. In full, the CDR3 is CASSFSGGRETQYF.

On this clone itself: The CDR3 extends 3 residues past the end of the read, so its final part is completed from the germline J gene. The J gene is TRBJ2-3, the V gene TRBV5-1, with D possibly TRBD2 on 6 matching bases. This CDR3 region has 15 residues. Deletions cut 2 bases from V and 5 bases from J, with 15 bases between. The germline V gene has CDR1 SGHRS and CDR2 YFSETQ. The CDR3 reads CASSFRGGEEDTQYF. CDR3 DNA (partial): TGCGCCAGCAGCTTTCGTGGCGGGGAGGAAGATACG.

Concerning this clone itself: Read data end 3 residues before the CDR3 end; the end is taken from the germline J gene. The chain is built from TRBV20-1 and TRBJ1-1, with 7 bases matching TRBD1. The CDR3 has 12 amino acids. Unmatched junction bases numbered 8, after V lost 6 bases and J lost 7 bases. CDR1 is DFQATT and CDR2 is SNEGSKA in the germline V gene (reference sequence). Partial CDR3 DNA: TGCAGTGCCCCCACCCGGACAGGTGAA. The encoded protein is CSAPTRTGE. The entire CDR3 protein reads CSAPTRTGEAFF.

The CDR3 here is CASSLGTAYGYTF. The part of the CDR3 DNA that was read is TGTGCCAGCAGCTTGGGGACAGCCTATGGC. This sequence joins TRBV5-5 and TRBJ1-2, with D perhaps matching TRBD1 (6 bases). The CDR3 is cut off 3 residues early in the read; its end comes from the germline J gene. The germline CDR1 and CDR2 sequences are SGHKS and YYEKEE (reference sequence). V was shortened by 0 bases and J by 4 bases, with 7 bases between the two germline ends. The CDR3 covers 13 residues. Variable domain in full (rest from reference TRBV5-5 and TRBJ1-2): DAGVTQSPTHLIKTRGQQVTLRCSPISGHKSVSWYQQVLGQGPQFIFQYYEKEERGRGNFPDRFSARQFPNYSSELNVNALLLGDSALYLCASSLGTAYGYTFGSGTRLTVV.

In regard to this clone: The read finishes 3 residues shy of the CDR3 end, and the germline J gene is used to complete it. This chain links TRBV7-3 with TRBJ1-5, with D possibly being TRBD1 (6 bases). This CDR3 has 14 residues. V dropped 11 bases and J dropped 2 bases, with 16 bases sitting between them. Looked up from germline, CDR1 is SGHTA and CDR2 is FQGTGA. CDR3 DNA, as far as it was read: TGTGCCGGCGGGGGCAGGGGTGGCAATCAGCCC. This gives the protein CAGGGRGGNQP. The whole CDR3 region reads CAGGGRGGNQPQHF. The full variable domain, in which reference TRBV7-3 and TRBJ1-5 provide the parts outside the CDR3, is GAGVSQTPSNKVTEKGKYVELRCDPISGHTALYWYRQSLGQGPEFLIYFQGTGAADDSGLPNDRFFAVRPEGSVSTLKIQRTERGDSAVYLCAGGGRGGNQPQHFGDGTRLSIL.

In the case of this clone: The missing CDR3 end, 3 residues past where the read stops, is filled in from the germline J gene. The chain joins TRBV6-4 to TRBJ2-2, with D perhaps TRBD2 (5 bases). V was clipped by 5 bases and J by 0 bases, with 7 bases between them. This CDR3 spans 14 amino acids. CDR1 is MRHNA, CDR2 SNTAGT, per germline. CDR3 amino acids: CASSSGPNTGELFF. The part of the CDR3 DNA that was read is TGTGCCAGCAGTAGCGGACCGAACACCGGGGAG.

With regard to this clone: The sequenced fragment ends 3 residues before the CDR3 boundary, so the rest is inferred from the germline J gene. The gene calls are TRBV20-1 and TRBJ2-5; a weak D match, TRBD2 (6 bases). Trimming cost V 7 bases and J 2 bases, with 14 bases left between them. The CDR3 totals 13 residues. Per germline, CDR1 DFQATT and CDR2 SNEGSKA (reference sequence). The sequenced part of the CDR3 DNA is TGCAGTGGAGAGGCGGGGTATCAAGAGACC. It codes for CSGEAGYQET. The whole CDR3 sequence reads CSGEAGYQETQYF.

With respect to this clone: Sequence at one end of the junction differs from germline and may be a read error. With the read ending 3 residues before the CDR3 end, the germline J gene is used to fill in that end. The J gene is TRBJ1-5, the V gene TRBV4-2; D ambiguous. The germline CDR1 and CDR2 sequences are LGHNA and YNFKEQ. The CDR3 consists of 15 residues. The CDR3 reads CASSPEHVSNQPQHF. The part of the CDR3 DNA that was read is TGCGCCAGCAGCCCCGAACACGTTAGCAATCAGCCC.

As for this clone: The read ends 3 residues early relative to the CDR3; the germline J gene fills the gap. The J gene is TRBJ2-3, the V gene TRBV20-1; weak D call: TRBD1 (6 bases). The germline gives CDR1 DFQATT, CDR2 SNEGSKA (reference sequence). The CDR3 spans 13 residues. CDR3 DNA (partial): TGCAGTGCTCCGGGACAAGGCCAAGAGACG. Encoded protein: CSAPGQGQET. From start to end, the CDR3 is CSAPGQGQETQYF.

As to this clone: The read halts 3 residues ahead of the CDR3 end, with the missing end drawn from the germline J gene. V and J are TRBV2 and TRBJ2-5; TRBD1 aligns across 9 bases. The CDR3 is 14 amino acids. V lost 6 bases to trimming and J lost 5 bases; unmatched junction nucleotides: 7. Germline V gene sequence: CDR1 SNHLY, CDR2 FYNNEI. Incomplete CDR3 DNA: TGTGCCAGCAGGTCACAGGGGGCGCGGGAGACC. This codes for CASRSQGARET. The full CDR3 sequence reads CASRSQGARETQYF.

Regarding this clone: The CDR3 is cut off 3 residues early in the read; its end comes from the germline J gene. Other DNA sequences in the sample encode the same CDR3. The J gene is TRBJ2-1, the V gene TRBV2; 8 positions agree with TRBD2. CDR1 is SNHLY and CDR2 is FYNNEI in the germline V gene. CDR3 size: 12 residues. V shed 8 bases, J shed 6 bases, and the junction held 3 bases outside the gene matches. The covered CDR3 bases are TGTGCCAGCTCGGGGGGGGGCAATGAG. It yields the protein CASSGGGNE. The entire CDR3 protein is CASSGGGNEQFF.

CDR3 DNA (partial): TGCAGTGCCTCGACTAGCGGGGGGGGATACGAG. Translated, it gives CSASTSGGGYE. The entire CDR3 is CSASTSGGGYEQYF. The V gene is TRBV20-1, the J gene TRBJ2-7; 14 bases are a match to TRBD2. From the germline J gene comes the end of the CDR3, since the read stops 3 residues before it. The V and J ends lost 6 bases and 4 bases, in that order; junction bases with no gene match: 5. The CDR3 has 14 residues. Germline loops: CDR1 DFQATT, CDR2 SNEGSKA (reference sequence).

Comment on this clone: The observed sequence ends 3 residues before the CDR3 terminus, with the missing tail filled in from the germline J gene. The rearrangement uses TRBV5-5 and TRBJ2-7; D is perhaps TRBD1 (6 bases). The V end lost 5 bases, the J end lost 2 bases, and 8 bases lay between the germline ends. The CDR3 length is 12 residues. Germline V gene sequence: CDR1 SGHKS, CDR2 YYEKEE (reference sequence). The CDR3 sequence: CASRGQTYEQYF. The DNA read from the CDR3 is TGTGCCAGCAGAGGACAGACCTACGAG.

In regard to this clone: With the read ending 3 residues before the CDR3 end, the germline J gene is used to fill in that end. V gene TRBV20-1 combines with J gene TRBJ2-1; 10 nucleotides agree with TRBD2. The V segment lost 2 bases and the J segment 3 bases; nucleotides outside the gene matches: 1. This CDR3 contains 14 residues. CDR1 is DFQATT, CDR2 SNEGSKA, per germline (reference sequence). Incomplete CDR3 DNA: TGCAGTGCTAGAAGCGGGGGGGACTACAATGAG. Translated: CSARSGGDYNE. The full CDR3 is CSARSGGDYNEQFF.

About this clone: The read ends 3 residues shy of where the CDR3 ends; the end is completed using the germline J gene. The chain recombines TRBV6-2 or TRBV6-3 with TRBJ2-5; 7 bases match TRBD1. The V gene end was trimmed by 4 bases and the J gene end by 7 bases; junction bases not matched to a gene: 9. This CDR3 contains 14 residues. Germline loops: CDR1 MNHEY, CDR2 SVGEGT. CDR3 loop: CASSSGQVTGTQYF. Partial CDR3 DNA: TGTGCCAGCAGTTCCGGACAGGTGACGGGGACC.

On this clone: The CDR3 end lies 3 residues beyond the end of the read and is filled in from the germline J gene. V usage is TRBV4-2 and J usage is TRBJ2-3; maybe TRBD2 (6 bases). Germline lookup yields CDR1 LGHNA and CDR2 YNFKEQ. The CDR3 is 14 amino acids. The germline V and J ends were trimmed by 1 base and 2 bases, with 7 bases remaining between them. The CDR3 region is CASSQGGNTDTQYF. CDR3 DNA (partial): TGTGCCAGCAGCCAAGGCGGGAACACAGATACG.

Partial CDR3 DNA: TGTGCCACCAGAGGGGGCGCGGGACCTGAA. Its protein is CATRGGAGPE. In full, the CDR3 is CATRGGAGPEAFF. This chain links TRBV24-1 with TRBJ1-1, with 7 positions matching TRBD1. The read finishes 3 residues shy of the CDR3 end, and the germline J gene is used to complete it. Germline values: CDR1 KGHDR, CDR2 SFDVKD. V lost 7 bases, J lost 6 bases, and 7 bases stayed unmatched. The CDR3 totals 13 residues.

On this clone: Sequencing ends 3 residues short of the CDR3 end; the germline J gene provides the rest. The V call is TRBV19, the J call TRBJ2-6; D is ambiguous. Trimming stripped 2 bases from V and 4 bases from J, with 9 bases between. The CDR3 loop spans 15 amino acids. Germline V lookup: CDR1 LNHDA, CDR2 SQIVND (reference sequence). CDR3 sequence: CASSIRTAGANVLTF. The DNA read from the CDR3 is TGTGCCAGTAGTATAAGAACAGCCGGGGCCAACGTC.

For this clone: The read terminates 3 residues before the CDR3 end, so the remaining end is supplied by the germline J gene. This rearrangement joins TRBV2 to TRBJ1-6, with 8 bases aligning to TRBD1. The germline V gene has CDR1 SNHLY and CDR2 FYNNEI. The J segment lost 7 bases and the V segment lost 5 bases, leaving 10 bases of the junction unmatched. The CDR3 extends over 16 amino acids. CDR3 protein: CASSSDRAQVNSPLHF. The CDR3 DNA, read in part, is TGTGCCAGCAGTTCGGACAGGGCCCAAGTGAATTCACCC.

On this clone itself: The sequence runs out 3 residues before the end of the CDR3; the remainder is reconstructed from the germline J gene. This chain uses TRBV5-1 with TRBJ2-3; 7 bases fit TRBD2. Losses at the gene ends were 3 bases for V and 0 bases for J; bases not matched to a gene: 4. The CDR3 sequence is 15 residues long. Germline lookup yields CDR1 SGHRS and CDR2 YFSETQ. This chain's CDR3 is CASSWGGESTDTQYF. The CDR3 DNA, read in part, is TGCGCCAGCAGCTGGGGGGGGGAAAGCACAGATACG.

In regard to this clone: The read gets to within 3 residues of the CDR3 end, and the germline J gene fills in the rest. The chain is built from TRBV7-2 and TRBJ2-2, with D possibly TRBD1 on 7 matching bases. Germline values: CDR1 SGHTA, CDR2 FQGNSA. The CDR3 sequence is 14 residues long. The CDR3 bases that were read are TGTGCCAGCAGCTCTAGACAGGGAGGCTCACCG. Protein product: CASSSRQGGSP. The full CDR3 is CASSSRQGGSPLFF.

A note on this clone: Coverage ceases 3 residues before the CDR3 finishes, and the germline J gene fills in the end. The chain employs TRBV7-8 and TRBJ1-6; 9 bases fit TRBD1. The CDR3 extends over 16 amino acids. The V segment lost 4 bases and the J segment 1 base; nucleotides outside the gene matches: 2. Germline CDR1 is SGHVS and CDR2 is FQNEAQ. Incomplete CDR3 DNA: TGTGCCAGCAGCTGGGGGACAGGGTCCTATAATTCACCC. Protein sequence: CASSWGTGSYNSP. The full CDR3 sequence reads CASSWGTGSYNSPLHF. Filled out from reference TRBV7-8 and TRBJ1-6, the complete variable domain reads GAGVSQSPRYKVAKRGQDVALRCDPISGHVSLFWYQQALGQGPEFLTYFQNEAQLDKSGLPSDRFFAERPEGSVSTLKIQRTQQEDSAVYLCASSWGTGSYNSPLHFGNGTRLTVT.

Details on this clone: The sequence runs out 3 residues before the end of the CDR3; the remainder is reconstructed from the germline J gene. J is TRBJ1-6 and V is TRBV5-5; the D is unclear. The CDR3 sequence is 12 residues long. The germline V gene has CDR1 SGHKS and CDR2 YYEKEE (reference sequence). V was shortened by 3 bases and J by 4 bases, with 2 bases between the two germline ends. CDR3 DNA (partial): TGTGCCAGCAGCTCTTATAATTCACCC. It encodes CASSSYNSP. In full, the CDR3 is CASSSYNSPLHF. The full variable domain, rest sourced from reference TRBV5-5 and TRBJ1-6, is DAGVTQSPTHLIKTRGQQVTLRCSPISGHKSVSWYQQVLGQGPQFIFQYYEKEERGRGNFPDRFSARQFPNYSSELNVNALLLGDSALYLCASSSYNSPLHFGNGTRLTVT.

CDR3: CSARETGEDIQYF. Incomplete CDR3 DNA: TGCAGTGCTAGAGAGACAGGGGAGGACATT. The V call is TRBV20-1, the J call TRBJ2-4, with 8 bases fitting TRBD1. From the germline J gene comes the end of the CDR3, since the read stops 3 residues before it. V trimming: 0 bases; J trimming: 8 bases; junction bases outside the gene matches: 3. Germline V gene lookup returns CDR1 DFQATT and CDR2 SNEGSKA (reference sequence). This CDR3 comprises 13 residues.

About this clone itself: The CDR3 end is not reached by the read, which stops 3 residues before it; the germline J gene fills it in. The V and J genes are TRBV20-1 and TRBJ1-6; TRBD1 is a possible D gene (5 bases). The CDR3 totals 14 residues. Trimming removed 6 bases from V and 4 bases from J, with 13 bases in between. Germline loops: CDR1 DFQATT, CDR2 SNEGSKA (reference sequence). The CDR3 spells CSASTQGYNSPLHF. The sequenced CDR3 bases are TGCAGTGCGAGTACCCAGGGATATAATTCACCC.

As to this clone: Read coverage stops 3 residues before the CDR3 terminus; the germline J gene supplies the remainder. This chain joins TRBV7-9 and TRBJ2-7; 11 positions match TRBD1. CDR1 and CDR2 (germline): SEHNR, FQNEAQ (reference sequence). With 5 bases clipped from V and 3 bases from J, the junction kept 3 bases outside the gene matches. The CDR3 has 14 residues. Here the CDR3 reads CASSRDRGIYEQYF. The CDR3 DNA, read in part, is TGTGCCAGCAGCCGGGACAGGGGGATCTACGAG.

For this clone: The read comes to an end 3 residues before the CDR3 does, leaving the germline J gene to fill in the end. The V call is TRBV19, the J call TRBJ1-2; 8 bases are shared with TRBD1. The CDR3 consists of 16 residues. The germline gives CDR1 LNHDA, CDR2 SQIVND (reference sequence). V trimming: 0 bases; J trimming: 4 bases; junction bases outside the gene matches: 7. CDR3 bases read: TGTGCCAGTAGTATAGAACGACAGGGGACCCGCTATGGC. This sequence encodes CASSIERQGTRYG. The complete CDR3 reads CASSIERQGTRYGYTF.

Remarks on this clone: The sequenced fragment ends 3 residues before the CDR3 boundary, so the rest is inferred from the germline J gene. The sample has other DNA sequences that encode this CDR3 too. The V call is TRBV18, the J call TRBJ1-1; no clear D. The CDR3 spans 16 residues. Looked up from germline, CDR1 is KGHSH and CDR2 is LQKENI. Trimming stripped 2 bases from V and 1 base from J, with 14 bases between. The CDR3 protein is CASSPIKASGNTEAFF. CDR3 DNA (partial): TGTGCCAGCTCACCAATTAAGGCATCGGGGAACACTGAA.